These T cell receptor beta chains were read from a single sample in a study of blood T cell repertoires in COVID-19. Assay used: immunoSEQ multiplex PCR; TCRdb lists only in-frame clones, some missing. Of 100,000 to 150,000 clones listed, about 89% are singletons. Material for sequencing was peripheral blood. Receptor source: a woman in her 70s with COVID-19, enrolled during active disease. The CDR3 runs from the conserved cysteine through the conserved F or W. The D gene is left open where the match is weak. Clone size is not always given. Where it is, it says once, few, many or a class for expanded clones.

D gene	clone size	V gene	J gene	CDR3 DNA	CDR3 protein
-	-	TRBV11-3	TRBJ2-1	TGTGCCAGCAGCACTAGGAACAATGAGCAGTTCTTC	CASSTRNNEQFF
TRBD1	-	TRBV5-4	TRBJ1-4	TGTGCCAGCAGCTTGTGGGCAGGGGGGAATGAAAAACTGTTTTTT	CASSLWAGGNEKLFF
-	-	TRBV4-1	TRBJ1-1	TGCGCCAGCAGGACGCAGGGCGCCGGGGGGGAAGCTTTCTTT	CASRTQGAGGEAFF
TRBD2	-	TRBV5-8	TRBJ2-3	TGTGCCAGCAGCTTGCGGACTAGCGGGGTAGGAGATACGCAGTATTTT	CASSLRTSGVGDTQYF
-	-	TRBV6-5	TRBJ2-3	TGTGCCAGCCTCGGGGTGGGAGATACGCAGTATTTT	CASLGVGDTQYF
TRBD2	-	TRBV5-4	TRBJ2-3	TGTGCCAGCAGCCAGGGACTAGCGGGGGGGGAAACAGATACGCAGTATTTT	CASSQGLAGGETDTQYF
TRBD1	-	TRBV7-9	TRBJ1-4	TGTGCCAGCAGCCGGGACAGAGAAAATGAAAAACTGTTTTTT	CASSRDRENEKLFF
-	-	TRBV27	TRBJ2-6	TGTGCCAGCAGTTCCTACGGGGCCAACGTCCTGACTTTC	CASSSYGANVLTF
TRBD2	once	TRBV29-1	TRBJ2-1	TGCAGCGTTGTGCGGGGGGGCTCCTACAATGAGCAGTTCTTC	CSVVRGGSYNEQFF
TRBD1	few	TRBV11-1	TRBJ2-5	TGTGCCAGCAGCTTAGGACGGACAGGTTCCAAAGAGACCCAGTACTTC	CASSLGRTGSKETQYF
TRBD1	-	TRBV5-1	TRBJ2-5	TGCGCCAGCAGAGGACAGGGGGCAATGGAGACCCAGTACTTC	CASRGQGAMETQYF
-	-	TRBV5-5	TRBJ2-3	TGTGCCAGCAGCTTGGCCGGGGGTGCTAGCACAGATACGCAGTATTTT	CASSLAGGASTDTQYF
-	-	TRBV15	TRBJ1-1	TGTGCCACCAGCAGGGGGGGGAACACTGAAGCTTTCTTT	CATSRGGNTEAFF
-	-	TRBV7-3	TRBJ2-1	TGTGCCAGCAGCTTAAGGACTGACTCCTACAATGAGCAGTTCTTC	CASSLRTDSYNEQFF
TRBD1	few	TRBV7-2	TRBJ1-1	TGTGCCAGCAGCTTAACGAGGGACAGGGCCGCTGAAGCTTTCTTT	CASSLTRDRAAEAFF
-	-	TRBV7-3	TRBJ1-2	TGTGCCAGCAGCTTCGGGATCTTTAGTCCCTATGGCTACACCTTC	CASSFGIFSPYGYTF
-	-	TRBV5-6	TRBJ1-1	TGTGCCAGCAGCCTACCAGTGCAGGGGAACACTGAAGCTTTCTTT	CASSLPVQGNTEAFF
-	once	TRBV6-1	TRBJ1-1	TGTGCCAGCAGTGAGCTGCCGGAGGCGGCCACTGAAGCTTTCTTT	CASSELPEAATEAFF
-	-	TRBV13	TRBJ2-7	TGTGCCAGCAGCTGTTGCGGGGCTCATCCCTACGAGCAGTACTTC	CASSCCGAHPYEQYF
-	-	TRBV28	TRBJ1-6	TGTGCCAGCAGAGTCGGGACACCTTTTGCACCCCTCCACTTT	CASRVGTPFAPLHF
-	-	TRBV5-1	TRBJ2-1	TGCGCCAGCAGCCAGAACGGACAGTCCTACAATGAGCAGTTCTTC	CASSQNGQSYNEQFF
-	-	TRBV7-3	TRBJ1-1	TGTGCCAGCAGCCCGAAAGTCGGGGGCACTGAAGCTTTCTTT	CASSPKVGGTEAFF
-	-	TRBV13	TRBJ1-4	TGTGCCAGCAGCATCCGAGGTCGGGCAACTAATGAAAAACTGTTTTTT	CASSIRGRATNEKLFF
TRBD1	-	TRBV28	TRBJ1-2	TGTGCCAGCAGGAAAGGGACAGGGACTGTTGGCTACACCTTC	CASRKGTGTVGYTF
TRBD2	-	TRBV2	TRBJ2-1	TGTGCCAGCAGTGTTACGAGCGGGGGGGCAGATGAGCAGTTCTTC	CASSVTSGGADEQFF
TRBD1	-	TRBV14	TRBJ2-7	TGTGCCAGCAGCCCCGGGACAGGGGGTGGATACGAGCAGTACTTC	CASSPGTGGGYEQYF
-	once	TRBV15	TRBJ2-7	TGTGCCACCAGCAGAGAGTCCGGAGGGAGCTACGAGCAGTACTTC	CATSRESGGSYEQYF
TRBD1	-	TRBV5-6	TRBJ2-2	TGTGCCAGCAGCGGTGACAGGGGGCGTTCCGGGGAGCTGTTTTTT	CASSGDRGRSGELFF
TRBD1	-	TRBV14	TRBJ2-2	TGTGCCAGCAGCCAAGCCACAGGGGATCCCGGGGAGCTGTTTTTT	CASSQATGDPGELFF
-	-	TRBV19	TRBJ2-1	TGTGCCAGTAGTGTCACACTCGCGGGGTTTCTTAGCTCCTACAATGAGCAGTTCTTC	CASSVTLAGFLSSYNEQFF
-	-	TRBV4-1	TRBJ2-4	TGCGCCAGCAGCCAAGAGTACGGGGGGCTACAGTACTTC	CASSQEYGGLQYF
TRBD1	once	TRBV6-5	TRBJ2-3	TGTGCCAGCAGTTACTTGACGACAGGGGGTGATACGCAGTATTTT	CASSYLTTGGDTQYF
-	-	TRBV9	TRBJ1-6	TGTGCCAGCAGCGTAGAGCAGGGCGGTTCACCCCTCCACTTT	CASSVEQGGSPLHF
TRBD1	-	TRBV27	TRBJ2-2	TGTGCCAGCACAGCAAGGGGGCGAGTTAACACCGGGGAGCTGTTTTTT	CASTARGRVNTGELFF
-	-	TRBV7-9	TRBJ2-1	TGTGCCAGCAGCCACCCTGCTGGAGGGGACTCCTACAATGAGCAGTTCTTC	CASSHPAGGDSYNEQFF
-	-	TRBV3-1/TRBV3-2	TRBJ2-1	TGTGCCAGCAGCCCCGGACTACCCTACAATGAGCAGTTCTTC	CASSPGLPYNEQFF
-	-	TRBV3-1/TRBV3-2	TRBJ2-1	TGTGCCAGCAGCCAAGGGGTTTTCAGGGGCTTCTACAATGAGCAGTTCTTC	CASSQGVFRGFYNEQFF
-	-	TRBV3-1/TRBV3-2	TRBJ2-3	TGTGCCAGCAGCCGCCTGTACGGGGTCACAGATACGCAGTATTTT	CASSRLYGVTDTQYF
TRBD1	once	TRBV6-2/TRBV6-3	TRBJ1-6	TGTGCCAGCAGTATACAGGGGAGGAACTCACCCCTCCACTTT	CASSIQGRNSPLHF
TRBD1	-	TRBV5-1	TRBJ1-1	TGCGCCAGCAGCTTGGCCGGGGGACAGTCAAACACTGAAGCTTTCTTT	CASSLAGGQSNTEAFF
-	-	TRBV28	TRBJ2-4	TGTGCCAGCAGTCCCGGGCCGGGGGCCAAAAACATTCAGTACTTC	CASSPGPGAKNIQYF
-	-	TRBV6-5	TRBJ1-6	TGTGCCAGCAGTAACCGGGAGTCGAATTCACCCCTCCACTTT	CASSNRESNSPLHF
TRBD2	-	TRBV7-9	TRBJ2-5	TGTGCCAGCAGCAGAGGACTAGCGACCGGGGAGACCCAGTACTTC	CASSRGLATGETQYF
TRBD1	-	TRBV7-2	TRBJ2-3	TGTGCCAGCAGGTTTCCCGGACAGGCCACAGATACGCAGTATTTT	CASRFPGQATDTQYF
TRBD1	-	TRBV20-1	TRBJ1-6	TGCAGTGCTAGTCGACAGGGAAGCTCCTATAATTCACCCCTCCACTTT	CSASRQGSSYNSPLHF